These 14 T cell receptor beta chains originate from one sample sequenced in a study of shared clonotypes between healthy human individuals. Assay used: immunoSEQ multiplex PCR; TCRdb lists only in-frame clones, some missing. The sample lists around 330,000 clones, about 74% occurring once. What was sequenced was memory CD4+ T cells sorted from blood. Subset reported: CD45RA-negative fraction. The receptor set was obtained from a man aged 30 to 45 in good health.

The V gene is TRBV2, the J gene TRBJ2-1; TRBD2 matches 9 bases. The CDR3 totals 14 residues. Trimming cost V 1 base and J 9 bases; bases outside gene matches: 4. Germline V gene sequence: CDR1 SNHLY, CDR2 FYNNEI. The CDR3 reads CASSEGGRASEQFF. The CDR3 nucleotides are TGTGCCAGCAGTGAAGGCGGGAGGGCGAGTGAGCAGTTCTTC.

The chain has TRBV10-3 and TRBJ2-7, with 10 positions matching TRBD1. V dropped 2 bases and J dropped 9; count of bases not matched to a gene: 16. This CDR3 is built from 17 residues. CDR1 ENHRY and CDR2 SYGVKD come from the germline V gene. CDR3 in amino acids: CAISEPHPGTGALRQYF. DNA of the CDR3: TGTGCCATCAGTGAGCCCCACCCCGGGACAGGGGCCTTAAGGCAGTACTTC.

The chain has TRBV5-8 and TRBJ2-5; 13 nucleotides match TRBD2. This CDR3 has 15 amino acids. With V trimmed by 7 bases and J by 5 bases, 8 bases remained unmatched. Germline-derived CDR1 and CDR2 are SGHTS and YDEGEE. The CDR3, as DNA: TGTGCCAGCGGGGGACTAGCGGGACTATCGGAGACCCAGTACTTC. Protein product: CASGGLAGLSETQYF.

The V and J genes are TRBV14 and TRBJ1-2; D unresolved. The germline V gene has CDR1 SGHDN and CDR2 FVKESK. The CDR3 sequence is 15 residues long. Trimming stripped 0 bases from V and 2 bases from J, with 10 bases between. The CDR3, as DNA: TGTGCCAGCAGCCAAGACCCCCGATGGAACTATGGCTACACCTTC. Encoded protein: CASSQDPRWNYGYTF.

DNA of the CDR3: TGTGCCAGCAGTGTTCAGGGGGCAGGCACTGAAGCTTTCTTT. Amino acids: CASSVQGAGTEAFF. The chain combines TRBV2 with TRBJ1-1, with TRBD1 matching 8 bases. V lost 4 bases and J lost 4; bases outside the gene matches: 5. The germline V gene has CDR1 SNHLY and CDR2 FYNNEI. The CDR3 covers 14 residues.

This clone occurred a few times. The gene calls are TRBV28 and TRBJ2-1, with TRBD2 identical over 8 bases. The trim removed 4 bases at V and 6 bases at J, leaving 8 bases unmatched. The CDR3 covers 15 residues. Germline assignment: CDR1 MDHEN and CDR2 SYDVKM. The CDR3 DNA reads TGTGCCAGCAGTTATACTGGGACTAGACCCAATGAGCAGTTCTTC. Translated: CASSYTGTRPNEQFF.

CDR3 amino acids: CASGTDSGARGYTF. The CDR3 DNA is TGTGCCAGCGGTACCGATTCGGGGGCTCGTGGCTACACCTTC. The J gene is TRBJ1-2, the V gene TRBV28, with D maybe TRBD1 (6 bases). This CDR3 is 14 amino acids long. CDR1 and CDR2 from the germline V gene are MDHEN and SYDVKM. V lost 8 bases and J lost 7, with 20 bases in between.

Ten or more counts support this clone. V gene TRBV7-9 combines with J gene TRBJ1-1; D is unclear. The CDR3 has 13 residues. Germline assignment: CDR1 SEHNR and CDR2 FQNEAQ (reference sequence). Trimming shortened V by 7 bases and J by 5 bases, and 14 bases separated the two germline ends. CDR3 protein: CASTTGDGTEAFF. CDR3 sequence (DNA): TGTGCCAGCACCACCGGGGATGGGACTGAAGCTTTCTTT.

The genes are TRBV28 and TRBJ2-1; D remains ambiguous. The V and J ends lost 9 bases and 7 bases respectively, with 10 bases between them. Germline V lookup: CDR1 MDHEN, CDR2 SYDVKM. This CDR3 contains 11 residues. CDR3 sequence (DNA): TGTGCCAGTAAAACAAGGAATGAGCAGTTCTTC. This sequence encodes CASKTRNEQFF. Together with reference TRBV28 and TRBJ2-1, the CDR3 gives the full variable domain: DVKVTQSSRYLVKRTGEKVFLECVQDMDHENMFWYRQDPGLGLRLIYFSYDVKMKEKGDIPEGYSVSREKKERFSLILESASTNQTSMYLCASKTRNEQFFGPGTRLTVL.

The rearrangement uses TRBV11-2 and TRBJ2-1; D is uncertain. This CDR3 is 12 amino acids long. Deletions cut 2 bases from V and 11 bases from J, with 10 bases between. Germline V gives CDR1 SGHAT, CDR2 FQNNGV. The CDR3 loop reads CASSLSDAKQFF. CDR3 DNA: TGTGCCAGCAGCTTAAGTGATGCTAAGCAGTTCTTC.

This chain joins TRBV5-5 and TRBJ2-3; D might be TRBD2 (6 bases). Germline-derived CDR1 and CDR2 are SGHKS and YYEKEE (reference sequence). This CDR3 contains 16 residues. Between the trimmed V and J ends, which lost 3 bases and 0 bases, there was a span of 14 bases. CDR3 nucleotide sequence: TGTGCCAGCAGCTCATCGTTCGGGACTAGCACAGATACGCAGTATTTT. Encoded protein: CASSSSFGTSTDTQYF.

The V and J genes are TRBV10-3 and TRBJ2-1, with no clear D. The CDR3 loop spans 15 amino acids. V lost 5 bases and J lost 7, with 18 bases in between. Germline V gene lookup returns CDR1 ENHRY and CDR2 SYGVKD. This CDR3 reads CAISKHTPPENEQFF. The CDR3 DNA follows: TGTGCCATCAGTAAACACACCCCCCCGGAAAATGAGCAGTTCTTC.

CDR3 region: CASSVGVSGRLRNEQYF. DNA of the CDR3: TGTGCCAGCAGCGTAGGGGTTAGCGGGAGGCTTCGGAACGAGCAGTACTTC. The chain is built from TRBV9 and TRBJ2-7, with TRBD2 identical over 10 bases. V trimming: 0 bases; J trimming: 5 bases; junction bases outside the gene matches: 11. The CDR3 consists of 17 residues. CDR1 is SGDLS, CDR2 YYNGEE, per germline.

V usage is TRBV25-1 and J usage is TRBJ1-1; D might be TRBD1 (6 bases). Trimming took 6 bases from V and 0 from J, leaving 11 bases between them. Germline assignment: CDR1 MGHDK and CDR2 SYGVNS. The CDR3 is 14 residues long. Written as DNA, the CDR3 is TGTGCCAGCAGCCTGACAGGCTTGAACACTGAAGCTTTCTTT. Protein sequence: CASSLTGLNTEAFF. The full variable domain, its missing parts supplied by reference TRBV25-1 and TRBJ1-1, is EADIYQTPRYLVIGTGKKITLECSQTMGHDKMYWYQQDPGMELHLIHYSYGVNSTEKGDLSSESTVSRIRTEHFPLTLESARPSHTSQYLCASSLTGLNTEAFFGQGTRLTVV.